A selection of T cell receptor beta chains follows, all from one sample in a study of identical twins. TCRdb used MiXCR to reprocess the 5' RACE reads, holding one entry per CDR3 protein. The table has some 500,000 distinct CDR3 sequences, 22% seen once. The same sample was also used in a study of T cells expressing NK-cell markers.

Sequenced material: CD4+ T cells sorted from blood. All receptors come from a young woman in good health. CDR3s include the opening cysteine and the closing phenylalanine or tryptophan. The D gene is left open where the match is weak. Size values are once, few and many counts, or a class for expanded clones, and some rows have none.

d_gene	j_gene	abundance	v_gene	CDR3aa	CDR3nt
TRBD2	TRBJ2-5	few	TRBV6-1	CASSRGLGQETQYF	TGTGCCAGCAGTCGGGGACTAGGACAAGAGACCCAGTACTTC
-	TRBJ2-1	few	TRBV12-3/TRBV12-4	CASSFSRSAGEQFF	TGTGCCAGCAGTTTTAGCCGTAGTGCTGGTGAGCAGTTCTTC
TRBD2	TRBJ2-1	-	TRBV4-1	CASSQDGLAGGHNNEQFF	TGCGCCAGCAGCCAAGACGGGCTAGCGGGTGGGCATAACAATGAGCAGTTCTTC
-	TRBJ2-7	once	TRBV10-3	CAIRPLGPLSPYEQYF	TGTGCCATCAGACCCCTTGGGCCCCTTAGTCCCTACGAGCAGTACTTC
-	TRBJ2-1	-	TRBV10-3	CAIGEGAGNEQFF	TGTGCCATCGGGGAGGGGGCGGGCAATGAGCAGTTCTTC
-	TRBJ2-1	-	TRBV20-1	CSARGSSNYNEQFF	TGCAGTGCTAGAGGTTCTAGTAACTACAATGAGCAGTTCTTC
TRBD2	TRBJ2-7	few	TRBV11-2	CASSPDWTSEGEQYF	TGTGCCAGCAGCCCCGATTGGACTAGCGAAGGCGAGCAGTACTTC
TRBD2	TRBJ2-1	-	TRBV20-1	CSARDFRGSSYNEQFF	TGCAGTGCTAGAGATTTTCGCGGGAGCTCCTACAATGAGCAGTTCTTC
-	TRBJ2-1	-	TRBV7-2	CASSVGGEYNEQFF	TGTGCCAGCAGCGTAGGGGGGGAGTACAATGAGCAGTTCTTC
TRBD2	TRBJ2-1	-	TRBV20-1	CSAKWGGSSYNEQFF	TGCAGTGCTAAATGGGGGGGGAGCTCCTACAATGAGCAGTTCTTC
TRBD2	TRBJ2-2	-	TRBV4-3	CASRRAGGSTGELFF	TGCGCCAGCAGACGAGCGGGAGGGTCCACCGGGGAGCTGTTTTTT
-	TRBJ2-3	many	TRBV15	CATSRDTDTQYF	TGTGCCACCAGCAGAGATACCGATACGCAGTATTTT
-	TRBJ2-7	many	TRBV7-2	CASSLGAKGEQYF	TGTGCCAGCAGCTTAGGGGCCAAGGGGGAGCAGTACTTC
-	TRBJ1-1	-	TRBV6-1	CASSPAAGRKMNTEAFF	TGTGCCAGCAGTCCCGCCGCGGGGCGAAAGATGAACACTGAAGCTTTCTTT
TRBD1	TRBJ2-2	-	TRBV5-1	CASSWGQPNGELFF	TGCGCCAGCAGCTGGGGACAGCCTAACGGGGAGCTGTTTTTT
-	TRBJ2-5	-	TRBV7-9	CASSLNRVQETQYF	TGTGCCAGCAGCTTAAACAGGGTCCAAGAGACCCAGTACTTC
TRBD1	TRBJ2-5	-	TRBV5-1	CASRGQGYQETQYF	TGCGCCAGCAGGGGACAGGGTTACCAAGAGACCCAGTACTTC
-	TRBJ2-1	-	TRBV20-1	CSAGHSYNEQFF	TGCAGTGCTGGACACTCCTACAATGAGCAGTTCTTC
-	TRBJ1-1	many	TRBV6-5	CASSPGRTEAFF	TGTGCCAGCAGTCCAGGGAGGACTGAAGCTTTCTTT
TRBD1	TRBJ2-3	-	TRBV28	CASTMQGANTDTQYF	TGTGCCAGCACCATGCAGGGGGCCAACACAGATACGCAGTATTTT
-	TRBJ1-5	-	TRBV12-3/TRBV12-4	CASSLQRFNQPQHF	TGTGCCAGCAGTTTACAGCGCTTCAATCAGCCCCAGCATTTT
TRBD2	TRBJ2-1	-	TRBV7-6	CASSLAGTSGYNEQFF	TGTGCCAGCAGCTTAGCCGGGACTAGCGGATACAATGAGCAGTTCTTC
TRBD2	TRBJ2-1	few	TRBV5-6	CASSLRLAEGEFF	TGTGCCAGCAGCTTGAGACTAGCGGAAGGGGAGTTCTTC
-	TRBJ2-3	many	TRBV29-1	CSVARGAGASLTDTQYF	TGCAGCGTGGCGAGGGGTGCCGGGGCGAGCCTCACAGATACGCAGTATTTT
TRBD1	TRBJ2-2	-	TRBV5-1	CASRPRQGPGELFF	TGCGCCAGCAGGCCTAGACAGGGACCCGGGGAGCTGTTTTTT
-	TRBJ2-7	-	TRBV6-1	CASSEAANRVSYEQYF	TGTGCCAGCAGTGAAGCGGCGAACAGGGTCTCCTACGAGCAGTACTTC
-	TRBJ1-2	many	TRBV29-1	CSVLSTARRSTF	TGCAGCGTTCTATCAACAGCTCGCCGGTCTACCTTC
-	TRBJ2-2	-	TRBV27	CASSPDLPTGELFF	TGTGCCAGCAGTCCCGACCTACCCACCGGGGAGCTGTTTTTT
-	TRBJ1-1	-	TRBV20-1	CSARDWGRGSTEAFF	TGCAGTGCTAGAGATTGGGGACGGGGGAGCACTGAAGCTTTCTTT
-	TRBJ2-7	once	TRBV2	CASKVRDSYEQYF	TGTGCCAGCAAAGTGCGGGACAGCTACGAGCAGTACTTC
-	TRBJ1-5	many	TRBV29-1	CSAGGGQEQPQHF	TGCAGCGCCGGGGGGGGGCAGGAGCAGCCCCAGCATTTT
-	TRBJ2-2	many	TRBV3-1	CASSPTLAGELFF	TGTGCCAGCAGCCCGACTCTCGCCGGGGAGCTGTTTTTT
-	TRBJ2-1	-	TRBV6-1	CASSETRKQFF	TGTGCCAGCAGTGAAACCCGTAAGCAGTTCTTC
-	TRBJ1-1	-	TRBV9	CASSAGTKNTEAFF	TGTGCCAGCAGCGCCGGGACAAAAAACACTGAAGCTTTCTTT
TRBD2	TRBJ2-1	few	TRBV4-3	CASSRTSLSSDEQFF	TGCGCCAGCAGTAGGACTAGTTTGTCCTCCGATGAGCAGTTCTTC
TRBD1	TRBJ2-3	-	TRBV19	CASRQGRADTQYF	TGTGCCAGTCGACAGGGGCGTGCAGATACGCAGTATTTT
TRBD2	TRBJ2-1	-	TRBV12-3/TRBV12-4	CASSDRLAGWNYEQFF	TGTGCCAGCAGTGACAGACTAGCGGGATGGAACTATGAGCAGTTCTTC
TRBD1	TRBJ1-1	many	TRBV29-1	CSVEPGGNTEAFF	TGCAGCGTTGAGCCAGGGGGAAACACTGAAGCTTTCTTT
-	TRBJ1-5	-	TRBV12-3/TRBV12-4	CASSFMYNQPQHF	TGTGCCAGCAGTTTTATGTACAATCAGCCCCAGCATTTT
-	TRBJ2-7	few	TRBV29-1	CSVSLPRDEQYF	TGCAGCGTATCTTTGCCGCGGGACGAGCAGTACTTC
TRBD2	TRBJ2-1	few	TRBV12-3/TRBV12-4	CASSSFSGRYNEQFF	TGTGCCAGCAGTAGCTTCAGCGGGAGGTACAATGAGCAGTTCTTC
-	TRBJ2-1	-	TRBV6-1	CASTTWHMRNNEQFF	TGTGCCAGCACAACCTGGCACATGAGGAACAATGAGCAGTTCTTC
-	TRBJ2-2	-	TRBV7-2	CASSQWDTGELFF	TGTGCCAGCAGCCAGTGGGACACCGGGGAGCTGTTTTTT
TRBD2	TRBJ2-1	many	TRBV12-3/TRBV12-4	CASSTQAGANNEQFF	TGTGCCAGCAGTACACAAGCGGGGGCTAACAATGAGCAGTTCTTC
-	TRBJ1-1	-	TRBV29-1	CSVSTTGMNTEAFF	TGCAGCGTCTCCACGACGGGGATGAACACTGAAGCTTTCTTT
TRBD1	TRBJ1-4	-	TRBV20-1	CSASNRDRGRAEKLFF	TGCAGTGCTTCAAACCGGGACAGGGGGCGAGCTGAAAAACTGTTTTTT
-	TRBJ2-1	-	TRBV6-1	CASSRGYSSSYNEQFF	TGTGCCAGCAGCAGAGGTTATTCCTCCTCCTACAATGAGCAGTTCTTC
TRBD1	TRBJ2-2	many	TRBV12-3/TRBV12-4	CASSSSGQGMLFF	TGTGCCAGCAGTTCGTCGGGACAGGGGATGCTGTTTTTT
TRBD2	TRBJ2-3	-	TRBV24-1	CATSDGGLADTQYF	TGTGCCACCAGTGATGGGGGACTAGCTGATACGCAGTATTTT
TRBD2	TRBJ2-1	-	TRBV10-3	CATREAQIYNEQFF	TGTGCCACCCGGGAGGCCCAGATTTACAATGAGCAGTTCTTC
-	TRBJ1-4	-	TRBV10-3	CAISEGQKNEKLFF	TGTGCCATCAGTGAAGGCCAGAAGAATGAAAAACTGTTTTTT
TRBD2	TRBJ2-3	few	TRBV5-1	CASSPTSGAATDTQYF	TGCGCCAGCAGCCCAACTAGCGGGGCCGCCACAGATACGCAGTATTTT
TRBD2	TRBJ2-2	-	TRBV7-6	CASTPGGGPGELFF	TGTGCCAGCACCCCCGGGGGGGGTCCCGGGGAGCTGTTTTTT
TRBD2	TRBJ2-2	-	TRBV5-1	CASRPSGGWNTGELFF	TGCGCCAGCAGACCCAGCGGGGGTTGGAACACCGGGGAGCTGTTTTTT